The 19 T cell receptor beta chains below were found in one sample sequenced in a study of spatial heterogeneity in lung cancer. This sample's time point: sample taken at primary tumor resection. Whole RNA from tumor, nontumor lung or frozen PBMC was sequenced unsorted. TCRdb recomputed calls from the 5' RACE reads with MiXCR, one row per CDR3 protein. The table shows 10,000 to 15,000 distinct CDR3 sequences, with around 4.2% occurring only once. The input for sequencing was PBMCs, taken at surgery. The source is a male donor with early-stage non-small cell lung cancer.

A word on this clonotype: In a library made to pick up alpha chains, this beta chain is a stray read with a size that means little. The chain is built from TRBV2 and TRBJ2-1, with D perhaps matching TRBD1 or TRBD2 (6 bases each). Trimming stripped 9 bases from V and 6 bases from J, with 21 bases between. The CDR3 has 15 residues. Germline V gene data show CDR1 as SNHLY and CDR2 as FYNNEI. CDR3: CARNRGPGGTNEQFF. Here the CDR3 DNA reads TGTGCCAGAAACCGGGGGCCGGGTGGGACCAATGAGCAGTTCTTC.

Ten or more counts support this clonotype. Found in a library prepared for alpha chains, this beta chain is an off-target read, and its abundance has little meaning. This chain links TRBV5-1 with TRBJ2-3; D remains unclear. The CDR3 contains 13 residues. Trimming stripped 4 bases from V and 2 bases from J, with 8 bases between. Germline lookup yields CDR1 SGHRS and CDR2 YFSETQ. The CDR3 DNA is TGCGCCAGCAGCCGGACCATCACAGATACGCAGTATTTT. Its protein product is CASSRTITDTQYF.

In this sample, this clonotype turned up many times. Little can be read into the size of this beta chain, an off-target read in a library designed for alpha chains. The chain uses TRBV12-3 or TRBV12-4 and TRBJ1-4, with 7 positions matching TRBD1. Trimming took 5 bases from V and 3 from J; bases not matched to a gene: 6. CDR3 length: 15 residues. CDR3 bases: TGTGCCAGCAGTCCCAGGGGGGCAGCTAATGAAAAACTGTTTTTT. This encodes CASSPRGAANEKLFF.

The sample holds many counts of this clonotype. This beta chain represents an off-target read in a library built for alpha chains; its size is of limited meaning. The CDR3 nucleotides are TGCAGTGCACACCGGGACAGGGACAATTCACCCCTCCACTTT. This gives the protein CSAHRDRDNSPLHF. This chain uses TRBV20-1 with TRBJ1-6, with TRBD1 matching over 9 bases. Germline CDR1 DFQATT, CDR2 SNEGSKA (reference sequence). V shed 6 bases and J 7 bases; nucleotides not matched to a gene: 7. The CDR3 has 14 amino acids.

This clonotype was detected only a few times. This beta chain is a stray sequence in a library constructed for alpha chains; its clone size is not meaningful. The chain links TRBV7-9 to TRBJ2-1, with 7 bases that match TRBD2. Germline loops: CDR1 SEHNR, CDR2 FQNEAQ (reference sequence). CDR3 length equals 17 residues. Trimming cost V 2 bases and J 5 bases; bases outside gene matches: 12. CDR3 sequence (DNA): TGTGCCAGCAGCTTACCGCCTAGGCTAGCGGTAAACAATGAGCAGTTCTTC. Protein sequence: CASSLPPRLAVNNEQFF.

In this sample, this clonotype turned up many times. The size of this beta chain means little, since it is a stray read in a library made for alpha chains. This sequence joins TRBV28 and TRBJ2-5; D perhaps matches TRBD1 (6 bases). CDR1 and CDR2 from the germline V gene are MDHEN and SYDVKM. Trimming pared 7 bases from V and 1 base from J, leaving 13 bases between. The CDR3 has 14 residues. This chain's CDR3 is CASTNRESQETQYF. The CDR3 nucleotides are TGTGCCAGCACTAACAGGGAGTCCCAAGAGACCCAGTACTTC.

On this clonotype itself: This beta chain is off target for a library built for alpha chains, so its abundance means little. The chain links TRBV6-2 or TRBV6-3 to TRBJ2-5; 11 bases agree with TRBD2. Trimming cost V 7 bases and J 4 bases; bases outside gene matches: 2. CDR3 length: 13 amino acids. Germline loops: CDR1 MNHEY, CDR2 SVGEGT. The CDR3 loop is CASNGLAGETQYF. CDR3 DNA: TGTGCCAGCAATGGACTAGCGGGAGAGACCCAGTACTTC.

As to this clonotype: This beta chain was picked up by a library intended for alpha chains and is off target, so its count carries little meaning. The chain is built from TRBV11-2 and TRBJ2-1; the match to TRBD2 covers 8 bases. The CDR3 is made up of 15 amino acids. V dropped 5 bases and J dropped 14; count of bases not matched to a gene: 17. Per germline, CDR1 SGHAT and CDR2 FQNNGV. The CDR3 DNA is TGTGCCAGCAGCCCCGGGGGGGGACTAACCAGTTCTGAGTTCTTC. This translates into CASSPGGGLTSSEFF.

The table lists this clonotype with many counts. This beta chain is a stray read from a library made for alpha chains; its abundance is not meaningful. The V call is TRBV7-9, the J call TRBJ2-2, with TRBD1 identical over 9 bases. Trimming removed 5 bases from V and 6 bases from J; junction bases left unmatched: 7. CDR1 and CDR2 (germline): SEHNR, FQNEAQ (reference sequence). CDR3 length: 15 amino acids. The CDR3: CASSPGTGRAGELFF. CDR3 DNA: TGTGCCAGCAGCCCCGGGACAGGGAGAGCCGGGGAGCTGTTTTTT.

Note on this clonotype: This beta chain represents an off-target read in a library built for alpha chains; its size is of limited meaning. V usage is TRBV5-1 and J usage is TRBJ2-2, with 11 positions matching TRBD2. This CDR3 has 15 amino acids. Germline lookup yields CDR1 SGHRS and CDR2 YFSETQ. V lost 1 base, J lost 7 bases, and 3 bases stayed unmatched. In DNA, the CDR3 is TGCGCCAGCAGCTTGACTAGCGGGAGTGTCGGGGAGCTGTTTTTT. This gives the protein CASSLTSGSVGELFF.

About this clonotype itself: Within a library made for alpha chains, this beta chain is off target, and its count is uninformative. The chain has TRBV3-1 and TRBJ1-1; D is unresolved. Looked up from germline, CDR1 is LGHDT and CDR2 is YNNKEL (reference sequence). V lost 3 bases and J lost 3, with 5 bases in between. The CDR3 sequence is 12 residues long. This chain's CDR3 is CASSQAHTEAFF. In nucleotides, the CDR3 is TGTGCCAGCAGCCAGGCGCACACTGAAGCTTTCTTT.

This clonotype has ten or more counts. Little can be read into the size of this beta chain, an off-target read in a library designed for alpha chains. The chain uses TRBV28 and TRBJ2-3; 7 bases are shared with TRBD2. J gave up 4 bases and V 8 bases, and 12 bases lay outside the gene matches. The length of the CDR3 is 15 residues. Germline lookup yields CDR1 MDHEN and CDR2 SYDVKM. The CDR3 loop reads CASPPRREIADTQYF. The CDR3 nucleotides are TGTGCCAGCCCCCCCCGGCGGGAGATCGCAGATACGCAGTATTTT.

In its sample, this clonotype was seen many times. The size of this beta chain means little, since it is a stray read in a library made for alpha chains. The J gene is TRBJ2-6, the V gene TRBV5-4; D is unresolved. CDR3 size: 15 residues. CDR1 SGHNT and CDR2 YYREEE come from the germline V gene (reference sequence). V was shortened by 4 bases and J by 2 bases, with 10 bases between the two germline ends. The chain's CDR3 is CASSRTVTGANVLTF. The CDR3 DNA follows: TGTGCCAGCAGCAGGACGGTTACTGGGGCCAACGTCCTGACTTTC.

On this clonotype: The size of this beta chain means little, since it is a stray read in a library made for alpha chains. CDR3 residues: CASGRADGGGYNEQFF. CDR3 in DNA: TGCGCCAGCGGACGAGCCGACGGCGGGGGCTACAATGAGCAGTTCTTC. The rearrangement uses TRBV5-1 and TRBJ2-1; 7 nucleotides align to TRBD2. Germline CDR1 reads SGHRS; CDR2 reads YFSETQ. There are 16 residues in the CDR3. V lost 7 bases to trimming and J lost 3 bases; unmatched junction nucleotides: 13.

This clonotype occurred many times. Being off target in a library aimed at alpha chains, this beta chain has a size of little meaning. This chain joins TRBV5-6 and TRBJ2-5; 8 bases line up with TRBD2. Looked up from germline, CDR1 is SGHDT and CDR2 is YYEEEE. Germline trimming cut 3 bases from V and 4 bases from J; bases unmatched to any gene: 8. The CDR3 has 15 amino acids. CDR3 amino acids: CASSYWPGGVETQYF. The CDR3 DNA sequence: TGTGCCAGCAGCTATTGGCCGGGAGGGGTAGAGACCCAGTACTTC.

This clonotype was counted at least ten times. Because this beta chain is a stray read in a library intended to capture alpha chains, its abundance should not be given much weight. The genes are TRBV10-3 and TRBJ2-3; D ambiguous. V shed 4 bases and J shed 4 bases, with 6 bases lying between them. This CDR3 spans 12 amino acids. Germline V gene sequence: CDR1 ENHRY, CDR2 SYGVKD. The CDR3 nucleotides read TGTGCCATCAGTGGAGTAGCAGATACGCAGTATTTT. Residues: CAISGVADTQYF.

In its sample, this clonotype was seen many times. The library was designed around alpha chains, so this beta chain is a stray read whose abundance carries little weight. This sequence joins TRBV2 and TRBJ2-2; TRBD2 matches at 9 bases. The germline gives CDR1 SNHLY, CDR2 FYNNEI. The CDR3 spans 15 residues. The junction had 8 bases not matched to a gene; V was cut back by 6 bases and J by 6 bases. The CDR3 DNA reads as TGTGCCAGCAGAGTGGCGGGAGGGTACCCCGGGGAGCTGTTTTTT. Protein product: CASRVAGGYPGELFF.

This clonotype was seen ten or more times. This beta chain is off target for a library built for alpha chains, so its abundance means little. The J gene is TRBJ2-3, the V gene TRBV2; 14 bases are a match to TRBD2. Germline V gives CDR1 SNHLY, CDR2 FYNNEI. V was pared by 4 bases and J by 4 bases, with 4 bases of the junction left unmatched. The CDR3 is 16 amino acids. Here the CDR3 DNA reads TGTGCCAGCAGTGCCGGGACTAGCGGGAGAGCAGATACGCAGTATTTT. Protein product: CASSAGTSGRADTQYF. Drawing the rest from reference TRBV2 and TRBJ2-3, the complete variable domain is EPEVTQTPSHQVTQMGQEVILRCVPISNHLYFYWYRQILGQKVEFLVSFYNNEISEKSEIFDDQFSVERPDGSNFTLKIRSTKLEDSAMYFCASSAGTSGRADTQYFGPGTRLTVL.

This clonotype was observed many times. Within a library made for alpha chains, this beta chain is off target, and its count is uninformative. V gene TRBV6-5 combines with J gene TRBJ2-1; 7 bases agree with TRBD1. Germline lookup yields CDR1 MNHEY and CDR2 SVGAGI. This CDR3 has 15 residues. The V gene end was trimmed by 6 bases and the J gene end by 0 bases; junction bases not matched to a gene: 5. In DNA form, the CDR3 reads TGTGCCAGCAGCTATACAGGGGACTCCTACAATGAGCAGTTCTTC. This encodes CASSYTGDSYNEQFF.